A single T cell receptor (beta chain) is shown here with its context. There is no known antigen for this receptor. No per-base quality is available; no much larger clone lies one base away. TCRbeta CDR3 regions were amplified from genomic DNA by means of the immunoSEQ Assay, a bias-controlled multiplex PCR. Under the source paper's analysis protocol: The number of nucleated cells in each sample was estimated from the amplification of reference gene primers within the assay. To quantify the absolute abundance of each unique TCRbeta CDR3 rearrangement, sequence reads were collapsed and filtered. For each sample, productive Simpson clonality was calculated as the square root of Simpson's diversity index across productive rearrangements. Here the immuneACCESS table is served through TCRdb, limited to in-frame sequences with V and J called. Missing clones are a known gap in these copies; in checked studies unresolved V genes cover under half, and the rest lacks a known reason. D and trimming were read from the DNA, whereas the V and J calls and clone size are those reported in that table. The sample table contains some 220,000 clones; only one count was recorded for approximately 85% of them. The top ten constitute 2.4% of the sample.

There are 14 amino acids in the CDR3, from cysteine to phenylalanine inclusive. The DNA shown is the 42-base CDR3, in frame from base 1. V is cut by 0 bases and J by 1 base, and the space between the germline ends is 5 bases. For CDR1 and CDR2, the germline V gene lists SGHDT and YYEEEE. The sample is drawn from a study of blood T cell repertoires in COVID-19 (dated by TCRdb to 2020 to 2021). General notes on the study: Samples from collaborators originated in the United States, Italy and Spain and spanned both the acute and convalescent phases of COVID-19. The prospective study material was composed of cDNA or gDNA derived from T cells, B-cell-depleted T cells, or PBMCs. The dataset comprised deeply sampled blood TCRbeta repertoires from subjects exposed to, actively infected with, or recovered from COVID-19. The repertoires were made available in a free public database intended to serve as a resource for research on the immune response to SARS-CoV-2. The samples were drawn from the first 160 participants of the ongoing ImmuneRACE study and from more than 1,000 subjects provided by 6 global collaborators. A de-identified subject ID, COVID-19 status, age in years and sex were almost always included in the sample metadata. Where available, HLA class I and class II types were obtained from metadata supplied by the sample provider rather than from assay-based typing.

At one collaborating source in Seattle, patients were enrolled during active infection and were followed longitudinally through the course of disease. Each collaborating institution followed its own protocols to collect whole blood in K2EDTA tubes. Collaborator samples were shipped for TCRbeta analysis as frozen whole blood, isolated PBMCs, or DNA extracted from either sample type. General conclusions and limits of the study: How much clinical and demographic metadata was included differed by source and by participant, and the metadata was provided uncurated.

This clonotype was obtained from a woman in her seventies with COVID-19, enrolled during active disease. The sequenced sample consisted of peripheral blood. The chain is assembled from TRBV5-6 and TRBJ1-5; the D gene assignment is ambiguous. For the CDR3, the sequence is CASSLGRSNQPQHF. The nucleotide sequence is given as TGTGCCAGCAGCTTGGGGCGGAGCAATCAGCCCCAGCATTTT.